The text below deals with one T cell receptor (beta chain). Measured with immunoSEQ multiplex PCR; TCRdb has only the in-frame clones, and not every one. The sample holds about 36,000 clones, approximately 80% seen once. These data originate in a study of OX40 agonist ivuxolimab in advanced cancers. V lost 0 bases and J lost 5; bases outside the gene matches: 1. This CDR3 region has 15 residues. In germline, CDR1 is SGHNT, CDR2 YYREEE (reference sequence). V gene TRBV5-4 combines with J gene TRBJ2-1, with TRBD2 matching 11 bases. The clonotype was recovered from an adult with an advanced solid tumor such as melanoma, head and neck, liver or kidney cancer. Sample: CD4+ or CD8+ T cells sorted from blood, taken in a trial of the OX40 agonist ivuxolimab. In DNA, the CDR3 is TGTGCCAGCAGCTTGGAGGGACTAGCGGACAATGAGCAGTTCTTC. The encoded protein is CASSLEGLADNEQFF.